Below, one T cell receptor (beta chain) is given with its context. Its matching antigen is unknown. The data originate from a study of T cell responses to AZD1222 COVID-19 vaccine. Study-wide findings and caveats: Two doses of AZD1222 preceded a rise in Spike-specific TCR breadth and depth. Repertoires were collected only later (after the peak T cell response had occurred).

Produced via immunoSEQ multiplex PCR; TCRdb's table is partial and in-frame only. The sample consists of about 140,000 clones, about nine tenths of them appearing once. This CDR3 is 14 amino acids long. V dropped 0 bases and J dropped 6 bases, with 9 bases sitting between them. In germline, CDR1 is MNHEY, CDR2 SVGEGT. The chain carries TRBV6-2 or TRBV6-3 and TRBJ2-1; a possible D gene is TRBD2 (5 bases). The sample in question was peripheral blood, obtained on day 0 of AZD1222 vaccination. The clonotype was recovered from an adult in good health. The chain's CDR3 is CASSYSMSGNEQFF. The CDR3 DNA is TGTGCCAGCAGTTACTCTATGAGCGGCAATGAGCAGTTCTTC.